Listed below are T cell receptor beta chains from one sample, sequenced in a study of glioma-infiltrating T cells after dendritic cell vaccination. TCRdb's copy holds only in-frame clones and misses some; the assay was immunoSEQ multiplex PCR. Among under 100,000 clones listed, over 65% were seen once. Specimen: blood, collected before dendritic cell vaccination. The receptor set was obtained from a human donor with glioblastoma. CDR3s include the opening cysteine and the closing phenylalanine or tryptophan. The order of the fields is clone size, V gene, J gene, D gene, CDR3 DNA, CDR3 protein. A D gene is named only where the DNA matches it firmly. Size tells how often a clone was seen (once, few, many) or the class of an expanded clone, and some rows leave it out.

-	TRBV5-1	TRBJ2-2	-	TGCGCCAGCAATACAGCCGGGGAGCTGTTTTTT	CASNTAGELFF
-	TRBV19	TRBJ2-3	TRBD2	TGTGCCAGTAGTATAGATCGGGGGGGGTCGGGCACAGATACGCAGTATTTT	CASSIDRGGSGTDTQYF
-	TRBV5-6	TRBJ1-1	-	TGTGCCAGCAGCTCGGGACATCTAGACACTGAAGCTTTCTTT	CASSSGHLDTEAFF
once	TRBV5-4	TRBJ1-2	TRBD1	TGTGCCAGCAGCTCCATCCTACAGGGGGCTGGGATGGGCTACACCTTC	CASSSILQGAGMGYTF
-	TRBV21-1	TRBJ1-2	-	TGTGCCAGCAGCCGCCGACAGGGCATCGGCTACACCTTC	CASSRRQGIGYTF
-	TRBV7-9	TRBJ1-2	-	TGTGCCAGCAGCTCACAGGGTCCCTATGGCTACACCTTC	CASSSQGPYGYTF
-	TRBV18	TRBJ2-7	-	TGTGCCAGCTCACCTCAGTCGCGGGGCGAGCAGTACTTC	CASSPQSRGEQYF
-	TRBV19	TRBJ1-5	-	TGTGCCAGTCTACCACACCGCGGTCAGCCCCAGCATTTT	CASLPHRGQPQHF
-	TRBV11-1	TRBJ2-5	-	TGTGCCAGCAGCCACCTACCGGGACTGAAAGAGACCCAGTACTTC	CASSHLPGLKETQYF
-	TRBV5-1	TRBJ1-5	-	TGCGCCAGCAGCTTGGGAGGGTATAGCAATCAGCCCCAGCATTTT	CASSLGGYSNQPQHF
many	TRBV5-1	TRBJ2-7	-	TGCGCCAGCAGCGTTGAACCAGGAACCTCCTACGAGCAGTACTTC	CASSVEPGTSYEQYF
once	TRBV29-1	TRBJ2-2	TRBD2	TGCAGCGTTGCTGGCCTAGCGGGACCCCTTAGGATCGGGGAGCTGTTTTTT	CSVAGLAGPLRIGELFF
-	TRBV19	TRBJ1-2	TRBD1	TGTGCCAGTAGTATGAGGGACAGGGTTTCGGGCGGCTACACCTTC	CASSMRDRVSGGYTF
few	TRBV2	TRBJ2-3	-	TGTGCCAGCAGTCGGACTACGCGATCAGATACGCAGTATTTT	CASSRTTRSDTQYF
-	TRBV30	TRBJ1-1	-	TGTGCCTGGAGTGTACGGGGGACTGAAGCTTTCTTT	CAWSVRGTEAFF
-	TRBV7-6	TRBJ1-1	-	TGTGCCAGCAGCCAAACTTGGGGGGGCGGCGAAGCTTTCTTT	CASSQTWGGGEAFF
-	TRBV5-1	TRBJ2-2	-	TGCGCCAGCAGCTTCTTTGGGGGACTCAACACCGGGGAGCTGTTTTTT	CASSFFGGLNTGELFF
-	TRBV28	TRBJ1-5	TRBD1	TGTGCCAGCAGACCCGGGACAGTAAATCAGCCCCAGCATTTT	CASRPGTVNQPQHF
-	TRBV7-9	TRBJ2-7	TRBD2	TGTGCCAGCAGCTTAAGTTGGCGGGGGGGTGCCTACGAGCAGTACTTC	CASSLSWRGGAYEQYF
once	TRBV11-3	TRBJ2-1	TRBD2	TGTGCCAGCAGCTTCGGGACTAGCGGGTCCTACAATGAGCAGTTCTTC	CASSFGTSGSYNEQFF
-	TRBV4-1	TRBJ2-1	-	TGCGCCAGCAGCCAAGGTATGAATGAGCAGTTCTTC	CASSQGMNEQFF
-	TRBV6-5	TRBJ1-2	TRBD1	TGTGCCAGCAGTACCTGGGACAGGGTCGTCGGCTACACCTTC	CASSTWDRVVGYTF
-	TRBV5-6	TRBJ2-2	TRBD2	TGTGCCAGCAGCCGCCTGGGACTAGCGAGGGACGGGGAGCTGTTTTTT	CASSRLGLARDGELFF
once	TRBV5-6	TRBJ2-1	-	TGTGCCAGCAGCTTGGCCCCCCGGGGTGGGAATGAGCAGTTCTTC	CASSLAPRGGNEQFF
once	TRBV6-1	TRBJ2-3	-	TGTGCCAGCAGTGAAAAGGGGGTTGGTACGCAGTATTTT	CASSEKGVGTQYF
-	TRBV7-2	TRBJ2-7	-	TGTGCCAGCAGCTTAACTGGACTACCTGAAAACTACGAGCAGTACTTC	CASSLTGLPENYEQYF
-	TRBV5-1	TRBJ2-7	TRBD2	TGCGCCAGCACCCCCGCGGGAGCGGCTGCCTACGAGCAGTACTTC	CASTPAGAAAYEQYF
-	TRBV28	TRBJ2-7	TRBD1	TGTGCCAGCTCCACAGGGGGCTACGAGCAGTACTTC	CASSTGGYEQYF
-	TRBV13	TRBJ2-2	TRBD2	TGTGCCAGCAGAAGACTAGCGGGGCCCGGGGAGCTGTTTTTT	CASRRLAGPGELFF
-	TRBV19	TRBJ2-2	-	TGTGCCAGTAGTATACAGACCACGGGGACCGGGGAGCTGTTTTTT	CASSIQTTGTGELFF
-	TRBV18	TRBJ2-7	TRBD2	TGTGCCAGCTCACCGCGGGAGACCCACGAGCAGTACTTC	CASSPRETHEQYF
once	TRBV5-5	TRBJ2-7	TRBD2	TGTGCCAGCAGCCGTAGCGGGGGAGTACTCTCCTACGAGCAGTACTTC	CASSRSGGVLSYEQYF
-	TRBV7-2	TRBJ2-7	TRBD2	TGTGCCAGCAGTTTAAATAGCGGGAGGATCAACGAGCAGTACTTC	CASSLNSGRINEQYF